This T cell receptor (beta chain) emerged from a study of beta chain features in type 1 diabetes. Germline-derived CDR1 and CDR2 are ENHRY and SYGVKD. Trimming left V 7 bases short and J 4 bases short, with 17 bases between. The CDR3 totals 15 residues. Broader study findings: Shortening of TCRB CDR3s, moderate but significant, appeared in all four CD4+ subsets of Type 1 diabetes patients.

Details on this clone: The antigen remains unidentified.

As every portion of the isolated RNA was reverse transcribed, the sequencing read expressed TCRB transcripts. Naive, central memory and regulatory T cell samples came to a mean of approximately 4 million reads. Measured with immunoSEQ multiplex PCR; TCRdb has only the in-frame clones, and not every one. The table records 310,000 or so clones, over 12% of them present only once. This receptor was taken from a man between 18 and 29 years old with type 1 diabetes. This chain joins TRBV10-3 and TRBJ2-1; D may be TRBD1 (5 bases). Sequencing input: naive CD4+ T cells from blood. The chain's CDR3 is CAIKAQQGGYNEQFF. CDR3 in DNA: TGTGCCATCAAAGCACAGCAGGGTGGGTACAATGAGCAGTTCTTC.